This record looks at one TCR beta chain sequence and its context. The CDR3 runs to 14 residues. The V end was cut by 1 base, the J end by 7 bases, with 8 bases between. Germline values: CDR1 SGHNT, CDR2 YENEEA. Produced via immunoSEQ multiplex PCR; TCRdb's table is partial and in-frame only. Here the sample spans around 4,800 clones, roughly 33% being singletons. These data belong to a study of T cells in localized non-small cell lung cancer. This rearrangement joins TRBV11-3 to TRBJ1-6; the D is unclear. This sequence was found in a female donor aged 60 or older with stage I lung adenocarcinoma. The sequencing here drew on lung tumor tissue, taken before any cancer treatment. CDR3 bases: TGTGCCAGCAGCTTAGGCAGGCAAAATTCACCCCTCCACTTT. This translates into CASSLGRQNSPLHF.